Listed below are T cell receptor beta chains from one sample, sequenced in a study of OX40 agonist ivuxolimab in advanced cancers. The table came from immunoSEQ multiplex PCR; TCRdb's copy has only in-frame clones and leaves some out. The sample consists of roughly 43,000 clones, about 88% of them appearing once. The source was CD4+ or CD8+ T cells sorted from blood, collected in a trial of the OX40 agonist ivuxolimab. The receptors were sampled from an adult with an advanced solid tumor such as melanoma, head and neck, liver or kidney cancer. The CDR3 runs from the conserved cysteine through the conserved F or W. The order of the fields is D gene, V gene, clone size, J gene, CDR3 protein, CDR3 DNA. The D gene is left open where the match is weak. Size is stated for part of the rows, as once, few or many counts, or as a class when the clone is expanded.

D gene: NA; V gene: TRBV7-9; clone size: NA; J gene: TRBJ2-5; CDR3 protein: CASSLLLVTQETQYF; CDR3 DNA: TGTGCCAGCAGCTTATTGCTAGTGACACAAGAGACCCAGTACTTC
D gene: NA; V gene: TRBV30; clone size: NA; J gene: TRBJ2-7; CDR3 protein: CAWSVGSGEQYF; CDR3 DNA: TGTGCCTGGAGTGTCGGCTCTGGGGAGCAGTACTTC
D gene: TRBD2; V gene: TRBV15; clone size: few; J gene: TRBJ2-2; CDR3 protein: CATRREADTGELFF; CDR3 DNA: TGTGCCACCCGACGGGAGGCGGACACCGGGGAGCTGTTTTTT
D gene: TRBD2; V gene: TRBV19; clone size: NA; J gene: TRBJ2-2; CDR3 protein: CASSIFWLAGRTNTGELFF; CDR3 DNA: TGTGCCAGTAGTATCTTTTGGCTAGCGGGGCGAACGAACACCGGGGAGCTGTTTTTT
D gene: NA; V gene: TRBV21-1; clone size: NA; J gene: TRBJ2-7; CDR3 protein: CASSVPGYVSEQYF; CDR3 DNA: TGTGCCAGCAGCGTCCCAGGGTACGTTTCCGAGCAGTACTTC
D gene: NA; V gene: TRBV5-4; clone size: NA; J gene: TRBJ2-7; CDR3 protein: CASSLDLSNEQYF; CDR3 DNA: TGTGCCAGCAGCTTGGACCTAAGCAACGAGCAGTACTTC
D gene: NA; V gene: TRBV4-1; clone size: NA; J gene: TRBJ2-5; CDR3 protein: CASSPAWDTEETQYF; CDR3 DNA: TGCGCCAGCAGCCCGGCTTGGGACACCGAAGAGACCCAGTACTTC
D gene: NA; V gene: TRBV29-1; clone size: NA; J gene: TRBJ2-1; CDR3 protein: CSVEDPELASSHNEQFF; CDR3 DNA: TGCAGCGTTGAAGACCCCGAATTGGCTAGTAGTCACAATGAGCAGTTCTTC
D gene: NA; V gene: TRBV28; clone size: NA; J gene: TRBJ2-1; CDR3 protein: CASSLGGDNYNEQFF; CDR3 DNA: TGTGCCAGCAGTTTAGGGGGGGACAACTACAATGAGCAGTTCTTC
D gene: TRBD2; V gene: TRBV28; clone size: NA; J gene: TRBJ2-3; CDR3 protein: CASSLSGGGRDTQYF; CDR3 DNA: TGTGCCAGCAGTTTAAGCGGGGGGGGCAGGGATACGCAGTATTTT
D gene: TRBD2; V gene: TRBV27; clone size: NA; J gene: TRBJ2-1; CDR3 protein: CASSLSGQGGAGGLSYNEQFF; CDR3 DNA: TGTGCCAGCAGTTTATCAGGTCAGGGCGGAGCGGGAGGCCTCTCCTACAATGAGCAGTTCTTC
D gene: NA; V gene: TRBV7-2; clone size: NA; J gene: TRBJ2-2; CDR3 protein: CASSFLPPGAGTGELFF; CDR3 DNA: TGTGCCAGCAGCTTCCTTCCCCCGGGGGCCGGAACCGGGGAGCTGTTTTTT
D gene: NA; V gene: TRBV2; clone size: NA; J gene: TRBJ1-5; CDR3 protein: CASSRDRGNQPQHF; CDR3 DNA: TGTGCCAGCAGCCGCGACAGAGGCAATCAGCCCCAGCATTTT
D gene: NA; V gene: TRBV4-1; clone size: NA; J gene: TRBJ1-2; CDR3 protein: CASSQEPGQSYGYTF; CDR3 DNA: TGCGCCAGCAGCCAAGAGCCTGGACAGAGCTATGGCTACACCTTC
D gene: NA; V gene: TRBV10-3; clone size: NA; J gene: TRBJ2-1; CDR3 protein: CASGLGSYNEQFF; CDR3 DNA: TGTGCCTCTGGGCTGGGCTCCTACAATGAGCAGTTCTTC
D gene: TRBD1; V gene: TRBV6-1; clone size: NA; J gene: TRBJ1-4; CDR3 protein: CASSVAGTGGAGEKLFF; CDR3 DNA: TGTGCCAGCAGTGTAGCCGGGACAGGGGGCGCCGGAGAAAAACTGTTTTTT